This is a list of T cell receptor beta chains from one sample in a study of Ad26.COV2.S vaccination and SARS-CoV-2 variants. Generated by immunoSEQ multiplex PCR, the TCRdb table keeps only in-frame clones and is missing some. The repertoire holds 240,000 or so clones, with around 89% as singletons. The sequencing used peripheral blood, collected in a trial of Ad26.COV2.S vaccine versus placebo. The receptors were sampled from a person aged 18-60 years who received the Ad26.COV2.S COVID-19 vaccine or a placebo. The conserved cysteine and the conserved F or W are not part of the CDR3 here. Size is omitted from some rows. Given values are once, few, many or a class for expanded clones.

j_call v_call clone_size cdr3_aa
TRBJ1-4 TRBV30 NA AWSHPETGNEKLF
TRBJ2-3 TRBV6-4 NA ASSDSGTARTDTQY
TRBJ1-2 TRBV11-1 few ASSSRQGGGYT
TRBJ2-7 TRBV3-1/TRBV3-2 NA ASSQAGGNSYEQY
TRBJ1-5 TRBV28 few ASSFSGTGVSQPQH
TRBJ2-7 TRBV5-6 NA ASSLSGLHSYEQY
TRBJ1-2 TRBV11-2 once ASSLGPANYGYT
TRBJ1-2 TRBV6-6 NA ASIRDRADGYT
TRBJ1-5 TRBV28 NA ASSLDLGNQPQH
TRBJ1-1 TRBV11-2 NA ASSLDRSEAF
TRBJ2-1 TRBV13 NA ASSPVPLAPPYNEQF
TRBJ2-3 TRBV11-3 once ASSSGGGADTQY
TRBJ2-1 TRBV4-3 few ASSPTRTSGRLEF
TRBJ2-5 TRBV4-2 NA ASSHPLDPRETQY
TRBJ1-1 TRBV5-5 NA ASSLSRNTEAF
TRBJ2-2 TRBV27 NA ATRWQGVNTGELF
TRBJ1-2 TRBV29-1 NA SVGTGSGANYGYT
TRBJ1-5 TRBV6-2/TRBV6-3 NA ASSYFRQGGQPQH
TRBJ1-5 TRBV24-1 NA ATSDLPRPGEDQPQH
TRBJ1-2 TRBV19 once ASSIGGQYYGYT
TRBJ2-2 TRBV27 NA ASRPTGPLLNTGELF
TRBJ2-2 TRBV6-2/TRBV6-3 NA ASSAFRDTERLLNTGELF
TRBJ2-7 TRBV5-6 once ASSSLSGVRGEQY
TRBJ1-2 TRBV7-9 NA ASSLAQGFDYGYT
TRBJ2-3 TRBV21-1 NA ATLHSGGTGVTQY
TRBJ2-7 TRBV29-1 NA SVGKLQGRDYEQY
TRBJ2-3 TRBV3-1/TRBV3-2 NA ASRGTSGRAVGTQY
TRBJ1-2 TRBV25-1 NA ASSDESYGYT
TRBJ1-2 TRBV7-2 NA ASSFGVGGDYGYT
TRBJ1-2 TRBV4-3 NA ASSLDRAYGYT
TRBJ2-3 TRBV5-1 NA ASSGGDPTDTQY
TRBJ2-7 TRBV27 NA ASSLTSGGPSYEQY
TRBJ2-2 TRBV18 NA ASSPLQDATGELF
TRBJ1-5 TRBV4-1 once ASSQLPGYQPQH
TRBJ2-7 TRBV30 NA AWTGTGSGSYEQY
TRBJ2-1 TRBV5-4 NA ASSPAGGSYNEQF